What follows describes a single TCR beta chain. Per the original methods: Amplifying reference gene primers gave estimates of nucleated cell counts. Only in-frame clones appear in the TCRdb table, and some are missing; sequencing was by immunoSEQ multiplex PCR. V and J calls and clone size come straight from that table; D and trimming were deduced from the DNA. This sample has 250,000 to 300,000 clones; approximately 88% occur once, and the top ten carry roughly a tenth. V was pared by 3 bases and J by 5 bases, with 10 bases between. This CDR3 region has 12 residues. Germline V CDR1 and CDR2: GTSNPN, SVGIG (reference sequence). Enrolment of Seattle patients took place during active infection, and they were followed longitudinally. This specimen belongs to a study of blood T cell repertoires in COVID-19. Across the study: PBMCs, B-cell-depleted T cells, or T cells provided the cDNA or gDNA that made up the material.

The source is a woman in her 70s with COVID-19, enrolled during active disease. Sequences were obtained from peripheral blood. J is TRBJ2-5 and V is TRBV30, with D perhaps TRBD1 (6 bases). In DNA, the CDR3 is TGTGCCTGGAGCCCGACAGGCGAGACCCAGTACTTC. Its protein product is CAWSPTGETQYF. Supplemented by reference TRBV30 and TRBJ2-5, the full variable domain reads SQTIHQWPATLVQPVGSPLSLECTVEGTSNPNLYWYRQAAGRGLQLLFYSVGIGQISSEVPQNLSASRPQDRQFILSSKKLLLSDSGFYLCAWSPTGETQYFGPGTRLLVL.